One sample yielded the 15 T cell receptor beta chains listed below, sequenced in a study of identifying expanded T cells in peripheral blood. TCRdb's table, derived via immunoSEQ multiplex PCR, lists solely in-frame clones and lacks some. The sample records about 100,000 clones, 80% to 90% being singletons. The sequencing input was blood. Receptors were obtained from a person aged 18 to 69 in good health.

The chain is built from TRBV5-1 and TRBJ1-2; D is uncertain. The CDR3 contains 13 residues. V lost 2 bases and J lost 0, with 5 bases in between. CDR1 is SGHRS and CDR2 is YFSETQ in the germline V gene. CDR3 protein: CASSLETNYGYTF. In nucleotides, the CDR3 is TGCGCCAGCAGCTTAGAGACTAACTATGGCTACACCTTC.

The V gene is TRBV7-2, the J gene TRBJ1-4, with TRBD1 matching over 8 bases. Germline CDR1 reads SGHTA; CDR2 reads FQGNSA. With V trimmed by 1 base and J by 1 base, 8 bases remained unmatched. The CDR3 extends over 18 amino acids. The CDR3 sequence is CASSLVRQGAVTNEKLFF. CDR3 coding DNA: TGTGCCAGCAGCTTAGTTCGGCAGGGGGCTGTAACTAATGAAAAACTGTTTTTT.

The V call is TRBV30, the J call TRBJ1-3; TRBD1 matches at 7 bases. There are 18 residues in the CDR3. V was clipped by 0 bases and J by 0 bases; unmatched bases: 11. Germline CDR1 and CDR2: GTSNPN and SVGIG (reference sequence). CDR3 in amino acids: CAWSVKFRTGASGNTIYF. In DNA, the CDR3 is TGTGCCTGGAGTGTAAAATTCCGGACAGGAGCCTCTGGAAACACCATATATTTT.

V usage is TRBV19 and J usage is TRBJ1-2; D remains ambiguous. Germline values: CDR1 LNHDA, CDR2 SQIVND (reference sequence). Trimming took off 5 bases at V and 0 bases at J, with 16 bases between the two ends. The CDR3 has 16 residues. CDR3 amino acids: CASSPAHSGTNYGYTF. The CDR3 DNA reads TGTGCCAGTAGTCCTGCCCACAGCGGAACTAACTATGGCTACACCTTC.

This chain connects TRBV4-2 to TRBJ1-2; tentatively, D is TRBD1 (6 bases). The CDR3 spans 16 residues. V lost 1 base and J 3 bases, leaving 15 bases between the germline ends. In germline, CDR1 is LGHNA, CDR2 YNFKEQ. CDR3 in DNA: TGTGCCAGCAGCCAAGGAGGGCAGGGGACCGACTATGGCTACACCTTC. Protein product: CASSQGGQGTDYGYTF.

The genes are TRBV6-1 and TRBJ1-2, with 11 bases aligning to TRBD1. The CDR3 spans 11 residues. CDR1 MNHNS and CDR2 SASEGT come from the germline V gene. Trimming cost V 8 bases and J 7 bases; bases outside gene matches: 0. CDR3 protein: CASGQGAGYTF. The CDR3 nucleotides read TGTGCCAGCGGACAGGGGGCTGGCTACACCTTC.

The chain is built from TRBV25-1 and TRBJ1-1; D is unresolved. The CDR3 spans 13 residues. Per germline, CDR1 MGHDK and CDR2 SYGVNS. V gave up 0 bases and J gave up 1 base, with 3 bases separating them. CDR3 region: CASSEYQNTEAFF. CDR3 DNA: TGTGCCAGCAGTGAATACCAGAACACTGAAGCTTTCTTT.

The chain has TRBV2 and TRBJ1-6; the D is unclear. Trimming stripped 0 bases from V and 10 bases from J, with 4 bases between. The germline V gene has CDR1 SNHLY and CDR2 FYNNEI. This CDR3 has 12 amino acids. CDR3 amino acids: CASSEAMSPLHF. In nucleotides, the CDR3 is TGTGCCAGCAGTGAAGCAATGTCACCCCTCCACTTT.

This clone showed up just once. The chain uses TRBV11-2 and TRBJ2-1; D remains ambiguous. CDR1 and CDR2 (germline): SGHAT, FQNNGV. The CDR3 sequence is 14 residues long. The V end lost 2 bases, the J end lost 7 bases, and 12 bases lay between the germline ends. Here the CDR3 DNA reads TGTGCCAGCAGCTTACCCTTAGGGTCAAATGAGCAGTTCTTC. It encodes CASSLPLGSNEQFF.

The genes are TRBV7-9 and TRBJ2-5; D is unclear. CDR3 length: 12 residues. The germline V gene has CDR1 SEHNR and CDR2 FQNEAQ (reference sequence). Trimming shortened V by 6 bases and J by 1 base, and 6 bases separated the two germline ends. CDR3 DNA: TGTGCCAGCAGGCAAATCCAAGAGACCCAGTACTTC. Protein sequence: CASRQIQETQYF.

The rearrangement links TRBV7-3 to TRBJ1-1; TRBD1 agrees at 8 bases. CDR3 length equals 14 residues. The germline V gene has CDR1 SGHTA and CDR2 FQGTGA. V lost 3 bases and J lost 8; bases outside the gene matches: 8. Written as DNA, the CDR3 is TGTGCCAGCAGCTTCCAGGGGGCTAGGGAGGAAGCTTTCTTT. Translated: CASSFQGAREEAFF.

The chain links TRBV5-6 to TRBJ1-1; D not resolved. The CDR3 spans 14 residues. Germline values: CDR1 SGHDT, CDR2 YYEEEE. Trimming stripped 8 bases from V and 1 base from J, with 15 bases between. CDR3 nucleotides: TGTGCCAGTTTTCGGCCCGGACGGAACACTGAAGCTTTCTTT. Amino acids: CASFRPGRNTEAFF. Combining the CDR3 with reference TRBV5-6 and TRBJ1-1 gives the whole variable domain DAGVTQSPTHLIKTRGQQVTLRCSPKSGHDTVSWYQQALGQGPQFIFQYYEEEERQRGNFPDRFSGHQFPNYSSELNVNALLLGDSALYLCASFRPGRNTEAFFGQGTRLTVV.

The CDR3 sequence is CASRRPGQGEKAGANVLTF. Here the CDR3 DNA reads TGTGCCAGCAGACGCCCGGGACAGGGTGAGAAGGCTGGGGCCAACGTCCTGACTTTC. The rearrangement joins TRBV11-2 to TRBJ2-6; TRBD1 matches 9 bases. Germline V CDR1 and CDR2: SGHAT, FQNNGV. After removal of 6 bases from V and 2 bases from J, the junction contained 14 bases not matched to a gene. This CDR3 is built from 19 residues.

The rearrangement uses TRBV7-6 and TRBJ1-1; 7 bases are shared with TRBD1. The ends lost 1 base at V and 4 bases at J; junction bases unmatched: 3. Germline CDR1 reads SGHVS; CDR2 reads FNYEAQ. The length of the CDR3 is 14 residues. DNA of the CDR3: TGTGCCAGCAGCTTAGGCAGGGGGATCACTGAAGCTTTCTTT. Amino acid sequence: CASSLGRGITEAFF.

The chain's CDR3 is CASSIDLGGRRDRRAFF. CDR3 nucleotide sequence: TGTGCCAGCAGCATCGATCTAGGGGGTCGCCGGGACAGACGGGCTTTCTTT. The chain recombines TRBV5-4 with TRBJ1-1; 7 bases are shared with TRBD1. The CDR3 is made up of 17 amino acids. V shed 4 bases and J 11 bases; nucleotides not matched to a gene: 23. Germline loops: CDR1 SGHNT, CDR2 YYREEE (reference sequence).